The 19 T cell receptor beta chains in this list originate from one sample, sequenced in a study of T cells after yellow fever vaccination. Each CDR3 protein is one row after TCRdb ran MiXCR on the 5' RACE reads. The profile shows hundreds of thousands of distinct CDR3 sequences, about 5% of them singletons. The material sequenced was CD4+ T cells sorted from PBMCs, taken on the day of the yellow fever booster vaccination. The receptors were sampled from a man between 18 and 29 years old who received the YFV17D yellow fever vaccine.

This chain connects TRBV7-9 to TRBJ2-6; tentatively, D is TRBD2 (6 bases). V was shortened by 5 bases and J by 0 bases, with 8 bases between the two germline ends. CDR1 is SEHNR and CDR2 is FQNEAQ in the germline V gene (reference sequence). This CDR3 region has 15 residues. CDR3: CASSHGGSGANVLTF. The CDR3 coding sequence is TGTGCCAGCAGCCACGGGGGCTCTGGGGCCAACGTCCTGACTTTC.

This clonotype was observed at least ten times. The J gene is TRBJ1-1, the V gene TRBV4-3; D is unresolved. Germline CDR1 and CDR2: LGHNA and YSLEER. This CDR3 is built from 13 residues. Trimming cost V 4 bases and J 7 bases, with 13 bases left between them. Here the CDR3 reads CASSRRVWDEAFF. DNA for the CDR3: TGCGCCAGCAGCCGTCGAGTTTGGGATGAAGCTTTCTTT.

The V call is TRBV20-1, the J call TRBJ2-7, with TRBD1 as a possible D gene (6 bases). Trimming removed 5 bases from V and 1 base from J, with 18 bases in between. CDR1 DFQATT and CDR2 SNEGSKA come from the germline V gene (reference sequence). The CDR3 is 15 residues long. CDR3 DNA sequence: TGCAGTGCTGACCAACTCGGACAGAGTTCCTACGAGCAGTACTTC. Translated, it gives CSADQLGQSSYEQYF.

Here the CDR3 DNA reads TGTGCCAGCGGGCCGGGAGGGGCCCAAGAGACCCAGTACTTC. Amino acid sequence: CASGPGGAQETQYF. The V call is TRBV7-3, the J call TRBJ2-5; 8 bases fit TRBD2. This CDR3 region has 14 residues. In germline, CDR1 is SGHTA, CDR2 FQGTGA. V was clipped by 8 bases and J by 1 base; unmatched bases: 6.

The rearrangement joins TRBV28 to TRBJ2-2, with 7 bases identical to TRBD2. With V trimmed by 5 bases and J by 5 bases, 2 bases remained unmatched. The CDR3 totals 13 residues. Per germline, CDR1 MDHEN and CDR2 SYDVKM. The CDR3 DNA sequence: TGTGCCAGCAGTGGGGGGGGAACCGGGGAGCTGTTTTTT. This gives the protein CASSGGGTGELFF.

This clonotype was counted at least ten times. The CDR3 DNA sequence: TGTGCCAGCAGCCCCTGGGCTAGCGGGGCCGGGGATGAGCAGTTCTTC. It codes for CASSPWASGAGDEQFF. The gene calls are TRBV6-2 or TRBV6-3 and TRBJ2-1; 9 nucleotides line up with TRBD2. The CDR3 consists of 16 residues. Trimming cost V 6 bases and J 8 bases; bases outside gene matches: 14. Germline lookup yields CDR1 MNHEY and CDR2 SVGEGT.

This clonotype was observed many times. This chain joins TRBV3-1 and TRBJ1-6; TRBD1 might be the D (6 bases). This CDR3 comprises 13 residues. Germline V gene lookup returns CDR1 LGHDT and CDR2 YNNKEL (reference sequence). V was cut by 3 bases and J by 14 bases, with 14 bases left in between. The chain's CDR3 is CASSHNEQGTLHF. The CDR3 DNA is TGTGCCAGCAGCCACAACGAACAGGGAACCCTCCACTTT.

J is TRBJ2-6 and V is TRBV15; possibly TRBD2 for D (5 bases). This CDR3 has 18 residues. In germline, CDR1 is LNHNV, CDR2 YYDKDF (reference sequence). Trimming shortened V by 1 base and J by 0 bases, and 13 bases separated the two germline ends. CDR3 protein: CATSRASPGTSGANVLTF. CDR3 sequence (DNA): TGTGCCACCAGCAGAGCCTCACCGGGAACCTCTGGGGCCAACGTCCTGACTTTC.

The chain joins TRBV7-2 to TRBJ2-1; D perhaps matches TRBD2 (5 bases). This CDR3 has 14 residues. V was shortened by 2 bases and J by 10 bases, with 15 bases between the two germline ends. Per the germline V gene, CDR1 is SGHTA and CDR2 is FQGNSA. CDR3 amino acids: CASSLWTLDREQFF. The DNA of the CDR3 is TGTGCCAGCAGCTTATGGACTCTCGACCGGGAGCAGTTCTTC.

The chain couples TRBV19 to TRBJ2-7; D may be TRBD1 (5 bases). V was trimmed by 1 base and J by 3 bases, leaving 10 bases between them. This CDR3 region has 14 residues. The germline V gene encodes CDR1 LNHDA and CDR2 SQIVND (reference sequence). The CDR3: CASSIGGRGYEQYF. The CDR3 region has the DNA TGTGCCAGTAGTATAGGGGGAAGGGGCTACGAGCAGTACTTC. The complete variable domain, with remaining parts taken from reference TRBV19 and TRBJ2-7, reads DGGITQSPKYLFRKEGQNVTLSCEQNLNHDAMYWYRQDPGQGLRLIYYSQIVNDFQKGDIAEGYSVSREKKESFPLTVTSAQKNPTAFYLCASSIGGRGYEQYFGPGTRLTVT.

This clonotype came up a few times. The V gene is TRBV19, the J gene TRBJ2-2, with D tentatively TRBD1 (6 bases). This CDR3 is built from 14 residues. Per germline, CDR1 LNHDA and CDR2 SQIVND (reference sequence). V was clipped by 3 bases and J by 5 bases, with 10 bases between them. The CDR3 bases are TGTGCCAGTAGTATTAACAGGGCGACCGGGGAGCTGTTTTTT. It translates to CASSINRATGELFF.

This clonotype was detected ten times or more. The chain couples TRBV20-1 to TRBJ2-1; D might be TRBD1 or TRBD2, each matching 5 bases. The ends were cut back, 8 bases at V and 4 bases at J, with 15 bases in the middle. The length of the CDR3 is 13 residues. Germline CDR1 and CDR2: DFQATT and SNEGSKA (reference sequence). CDR3 bases: TGCAGTACCTCGGGGCCGGGATACAATGAGCAGTTCTTC. It is translated as CSTSGPGYNEQFF.

The sample holds a few counts of this clonotype. The chain carries TRBV9 and TRBJ2-1, with a possible D match to TRBD1 (6 bases). Per germline, CDR1 SGDLS and CDR2 YYNGEE. This CDR3 spans 15 amino acids. V was shortened by 3 bases and J by 4 bases, with 14 bases between the two germline ends. DNA for the CDR3: TGTGCCAGCAGCGCGACAGGACAACCATACAATGAGCAGTTCTTC. Translated, it gives CASSATGQPYNEQFF. The full variable domain, rest sourced from reference TRBV9 and TRBJ2-1, is DSGVTQTPKHLITATGQRVTLRCSPRSGDLSVYWYQQSLDQGLQFLIQYYNGEERAKGNILERFSAQQFPDLHSELNLSSLELGDSALYFCASSATGQPYNEQFFGPGTRLTVL.

The rearrangement joins TRBV27 to TRBJ1-1; D is unresolved. Between the trimmed V and J ends, which lost 4 bases and 2 bases, there was a span of 11 bases. Looked up from germline, CDR1 is MNHEY and CDR2 is SMNVEV (reference sequence). CDR3 length: 14 residues. This CDR3 reads CASSSYQRNTEAFF. CDR3 nucleotide sequence: TGTGCCAGCAGTTCTTACCAGAGAAACACTGAAGCTTTCTTT.

This clonotype turned up a few times. The V gene is TRBV27, the J gene TRBJ1-3; TRBD1 agrees at 7 bases. Germline CDR1 MNHEY, CDR2 SMNVEV (reference sequence). The CDR3 is 14 residues long. Germline trimming cut 9 bases from V and 2 bases from J; bases unmatched to any gene: 7. Here the CDR3 reads CASKTGTAGNTIYF. As DNA, the CDR3 is TGTGCCAGTAAAACCGGGACAGCTGGAAACACCATATATTTT.

This clonotype was seen repeatedly, ten times or more. V and J are TRBV4-3 and TRBJ2-7; D gene ambiguous. V gave up 3 bases and J gave up 3 bases, with 15 bases separating them. The CDR3 loop spans 15 amino acids. The V gene's germline CDR1 is LGHNA and CDR2 YSLEER. CDR3 in amino acids: CASSQGKGPNYEQYF. The CDR3 DNA reads as TGCGCCAGCAGCCAGGGAAAAGGGCCTAACTACGAGCAGTACTTC.

The chain links TRBV6-5 to TRBJ2-7; TRBD2 matches at 8 bases. This CDR3 spans 18 amino acids. The V and J ends lost 11 bases and 7 bases, in that order; junction bases with no gene match: 28. The germline gives CDR1 MNHEY, CDR2 SVGAGI. This CDR3 reads CAAPGPVGISGAPREQYV. The CDR3, as DNA: TGTGCCGCCCCGGGCCCTGTGGGTATTAGCGGGGCGCCTCGGGAGCAGTACGTC.

The CDR3: CASSYPTQDTQYF. CDR3 bases: TGTGCCAGCAGTTACCCGACGCAAGATACGCAGTATTTT. This chain links TRBV6-2 or TRBV6-3 with TRBJ2-3; D gene uncertain. Trimming removed 2 bases from V and 5 bases from J, with 8 bases in between. The CDR3 runs 13 residues. Germline CDR1 and CDR2: MNHEY and SVGEGT.

This clonotype was seen many times. V usage is TRBV12-5 and J usage is TRBJ2-6; 12 nucleotides agree with TRBD1. Germline trimming cut 6 bases from V and 0 bases from J; bases unmatched to any gene: 3. Germline V gene lookup returns CDR1 LGHNT and CDR2 FRNRAP. This CDR3 is built from 17 residues. The CDR3 here is CASGGTGGRSGANVLTF. CDR3 bases: TGTGCTAGTGGCGGGACAGGGGGCCGCTCTGGGGCCAACGTCCTGACTTTC.